This passage covers 9 T cell receptor beta chains from one sample sequenced in a study of T cell changes during pregnancy in multiple sclerosis. Data came from immunoSEQ multiplex PCR; TCRdb stores just in-frame clones and leaves some out. The data hold some 66,000 clones, with 91% observed a single time. The specimen comprised CD8+ T cells from peripheral blood mononuclear cells, sampled before pregnancy. The receptor set was obtained from a female donor with multiple sclerosis, enrolled in a pregnancy study.

The chain recombines TRBV6-4 with TRBJ2-1, with D tentatively TRBD2 (7 bases). V gave up 2 bases and J gave up 5 bases, with 13 bases separating them. This CDR3 comprises 15 residues. CDR1 and CDR2 from the germline V gene are MRHNA and SNTAGT. This chain's CDR3 is CASSDEGGANNEQFF. The CDR3 DNA reads as TGTGCCAGCAGTGACGAGGGGGGGGCCAACAATGAGCAGTTCTTC.

The genes are TRBV2 and TRBJ2-2, with TRBD2 as a possible D gene (6 bases). V shed 2 bases and J shed 5 bases, with 15 bases lying between them. CDR1 and CDR2 (germline): SNHLY, FYNNEI. The CDR3 has 16 amino acids. The CDR3: CASSESREVRTGELFF. For the CDR3, the DNA is TGTGCCAGCAGTGAATCCAGGGAGGTACGGACCGGGGAGCTGTTTTTT.

This chain connects TRBV29-1 to TRBJ2-7, with TRBD2 matching 7 bases. The trim removed 0 bases at V and 0 bases at J, leaving 2 bases unmatched. Germline V gives CDR1 SQVTM, CDR2 ANQGSEA. The CDR3 contains 14 residues. DNA for the CDR3: TGCAGCGTTGAAGAGGGGGGGGACTCCTACGAGCAGTACTTC. The encoded protein is CSVEEGGDSYEQYF.

The chain is built from TRBV6-6 and TRBJ2-1; no clear D. The germline V gene has CDR1 MNHNY and CDR2 SVGAGI (reference sequence). V gave up 4 bases and J gave up 6 bases, with 7 bases separating them. The CDR3 covers 12 residues. CDR3 bases: TGTGCCAGCAGTTCTTTGCGCAATGAGCAGTTCTTC. It translates to CASSSLRNEQFF.

The rearrangement uses TRBV5-1 and TRBJ2-7; tentative D call: TRBD1 (6 bases). CDR1 SGHRS and CDR2 YFSETQ come from the germline V gene. Deletions cut 4 bases from V and 3 bases from J, with 11 bases between. The CDR3 runs to 13 residues. DNA for the CDR3: TGCGCCAGCAGCGCCCCGGACAGCTACGAGCAGTACTTC. It specifies CASSAPDSYEQYF. Supplemented by reference TRBV5-1 and TRBJ2-7, the full variable domain reads KAGVTQTPRYLIKTRGQQVTLSCSPISGHRSVSWYQQTPGQGLQFLFEYFSETQRNKGNFPGRFSGRQFSNSRSEMNVSTLELGDSALYLCASSAPDSYEQYFGPGTRLTVT.

This chain connects TRBV7-6 to TRBJ2-2; no reliable D call. The CDR3 has 10 residues. Germline assignment: CDR1 SGHVS and CDR2 FNYEAQ. V was pared by 11 bases and J by 4 bases, with 5 bases between. The CDR3 DNA sequence: TGTGCCGCCGGCACCGGGGAGCTGTTTTTT. Protein product: CAAGTGELFF.

The CDR3 here is CASSSDISQPQHF. The CDR3, as DNA: TGTGCCAGCAGCTCAGACATAAGCCAGCCCCAGCATTTT. The V gene is TRBV11-2, the J gene TRBJ1-5; D remains ambiguous. Between the trimmed V and J ends, which lost 4 bases and 7 bases, there was a span of 11 bases. The germline CDR1 and CDR2 sequences are SGHAT and FQNNGV. The CDR3 contains 13 residues. Variable domain in full (rest from reference TRBV11-2 and TRBJ1-5): EAGVAQSPRYKIIEKRQSVAFWCNPISGHATLYWYQQILGQGPKLLIQFQNNGVVDDSQLPKDRFSAERLKGVDSTLKIQPAKLEDSAVYLCASSSDISQPQHFGDGTRLSIL.

The chain employs TRBV2 and TRBJ2-3; D may be TRBD2 (5 bases). The CDR3 extends over 14 amino acids. CDR1 SNHLY and CDR2 FYNNEI come from the germline V gene. The V end was cut by 2 bases, the J end by 4 bases, with 10 bases between. CDR3 nucleotide sequence: TGTGCCAGCAGTGAAAGCGGAGGCGCAGATACGCAGTATTTT. Translating gives CASSESGGADTQYF.

The V and J genes are TRBV7-9 and TRBJ2-7; TRBD2 agrees at 11 bases. Germline V gives CDR1 SEHNR, CDR2 FQNEAQ (reference sequence). This CDR3 is 16 amino acids long. J gave up 4 bases and V 1 base, and 6 bases lay outside the gene matches. The CDR3 sequence is CASSLGLAGGPYEQYF. The CDR3 coding sequence is TGTGCCAGCAGCTTAGGCCTAGCGGGGGGCCCATACGAGCAGTACTTC.